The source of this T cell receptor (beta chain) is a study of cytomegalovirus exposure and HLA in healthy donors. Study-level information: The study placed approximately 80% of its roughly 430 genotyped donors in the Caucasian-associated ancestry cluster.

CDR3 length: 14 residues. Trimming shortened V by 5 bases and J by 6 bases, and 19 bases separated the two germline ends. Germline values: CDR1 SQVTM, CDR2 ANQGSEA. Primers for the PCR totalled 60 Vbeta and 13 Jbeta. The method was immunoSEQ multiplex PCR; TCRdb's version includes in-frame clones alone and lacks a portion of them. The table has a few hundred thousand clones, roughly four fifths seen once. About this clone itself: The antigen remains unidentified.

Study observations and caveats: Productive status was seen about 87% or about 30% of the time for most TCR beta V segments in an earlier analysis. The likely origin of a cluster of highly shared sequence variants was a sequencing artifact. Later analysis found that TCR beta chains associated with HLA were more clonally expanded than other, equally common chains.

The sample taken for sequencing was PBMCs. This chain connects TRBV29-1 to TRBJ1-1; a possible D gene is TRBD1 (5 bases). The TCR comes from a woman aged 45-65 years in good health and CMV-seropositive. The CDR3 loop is CSVLERQLVAEAFF. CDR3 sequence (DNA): TGCAGCGTTTTAGAGAGACAGTTAGTGGCTGAAGCTTTCTTT. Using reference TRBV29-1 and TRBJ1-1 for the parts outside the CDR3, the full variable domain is SAVISQKPSRDICQRGTSLTIQCQVDSQVTMMFWYRQQPGQSLTLIATANQGSEATYESGFVIDKFPISRPNLTFSTLTVSNMSPEDSSIYLCSVLERQLVAEAFFGQGTRLTVV.